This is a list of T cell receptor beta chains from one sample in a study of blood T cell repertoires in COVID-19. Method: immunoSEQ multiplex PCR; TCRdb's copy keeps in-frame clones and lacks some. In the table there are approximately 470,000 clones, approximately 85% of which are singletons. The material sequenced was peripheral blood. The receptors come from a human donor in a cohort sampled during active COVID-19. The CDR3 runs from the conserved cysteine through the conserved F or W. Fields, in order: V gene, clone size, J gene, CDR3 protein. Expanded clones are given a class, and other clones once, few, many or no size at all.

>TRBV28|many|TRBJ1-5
CASSLWVPGQGSSNQPQHF
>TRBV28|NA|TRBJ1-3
CASSSTPGLSGNTIYF
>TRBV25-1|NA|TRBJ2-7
CASSPTGIYEQYF
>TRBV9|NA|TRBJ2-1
CASSVGLGLAGYNEQFF
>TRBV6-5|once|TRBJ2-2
CASSHIGGSPFF
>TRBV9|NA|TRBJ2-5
CASSVAPGERETQYF
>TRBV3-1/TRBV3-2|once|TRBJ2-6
CASSQDREVLTF
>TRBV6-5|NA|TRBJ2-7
CATQNGASRGYEQYF
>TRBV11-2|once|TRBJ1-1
CASSLDGREAFF
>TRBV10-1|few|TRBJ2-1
CASSGVSGRNEQFF
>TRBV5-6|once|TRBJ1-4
CASSPGFIDSNEKLFF
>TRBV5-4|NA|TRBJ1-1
CASSSTGGHTEAFF
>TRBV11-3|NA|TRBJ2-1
CASSRVRNEQFF